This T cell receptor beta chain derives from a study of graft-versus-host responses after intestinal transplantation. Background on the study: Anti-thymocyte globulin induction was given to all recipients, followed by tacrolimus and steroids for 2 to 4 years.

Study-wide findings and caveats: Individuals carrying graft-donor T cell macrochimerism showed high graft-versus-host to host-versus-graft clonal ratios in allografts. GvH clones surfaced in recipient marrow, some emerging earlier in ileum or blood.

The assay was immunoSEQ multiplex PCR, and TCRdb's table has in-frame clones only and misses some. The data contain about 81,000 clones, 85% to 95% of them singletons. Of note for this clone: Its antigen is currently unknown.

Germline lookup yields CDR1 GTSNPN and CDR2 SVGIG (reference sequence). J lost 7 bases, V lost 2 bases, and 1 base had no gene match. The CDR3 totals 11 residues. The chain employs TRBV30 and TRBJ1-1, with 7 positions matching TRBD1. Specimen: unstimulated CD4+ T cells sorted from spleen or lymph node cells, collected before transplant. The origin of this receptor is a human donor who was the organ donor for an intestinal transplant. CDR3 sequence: CAWSYRGEAFF. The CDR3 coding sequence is TGTGCCTGGAGTTACAGGGGTGAAGCTTTCTTT.